One and the same sample provided the 24 T cell receptor beta chains below, sequenced in a study of T-cell memory formation after mild COVID-19 (dated by TCRdb to 2020 to 2023). The library relied on 5' RACE. For sequencing, an Illumina NovaSeq 6000 was employed. TCRdb's own reprocessing of the public reads used fastp at Q25 and MiXCR and kept productive beta chains. Under each unique CDR3 protein, matching rows form one entry showing the most common genes and DNA. Within this sample are 430,000 or so distinct CDR3 sequences, with around 27% of them counted one time only. About an eighth of the sample comes from the top ten. The sequenced sample consisted of PBMCs or a T cell subset sorted from them (not recorded which). The source is an adult woman who had mild COVID-19 (a few samples of this study predate the infection). The sample titles of this study are shuffled in the database, so cell type and time point are left out; the donor was told from shared clones.

This clonotype was seen a few times. The chain links TRBV3-1 to TRBJ1-4; D call uncertain. The germline V and J ends were trimmed by 4 bases and 11 bases, with 20 bases remaining between them. Germline V CDR1 and CDR2: LGHDT, YNNKEL (reference sequence). The CDR3 covers 15 residues. CDR3 region: CASSPQRGQSAKLFF. DNA of the CDR3: TGTGCCAGCAGCCCCCAGAGAGGGCAGTCTGCGAAACTGTTTTTT.

The chain's CDR3 is CSATSGALETQYF. CDR3 bases: TGCAGTGCTACTTCGGGCGCGTTGGAGACCCAGTACTTC. V is TRBV20-1 and J is TRBJ2-5, with no clear D. Trimming pared 4 bases from V and 5 bases from J, leaving 14 bases between. CDR1 and CDR2 from the germline V gene are DFQATT and SNEGSKA (reference sequence). The CDR3 consists of 13 residues.

The chain is built from TRBV4-1 and TRBJ2-1; tentative D call: TRBD2 (6 bases). The CDR3 is 18 amino acids. Trimming removed 1 base from V and 2 bases from J, with 18 bases in between. Germline loops: CDR1 MGHRA, CDR2 YSYEKL. In DNA, the CDR3 is TGCGCCAGCAGCCAAGGAGCTCTGGCCCGCGGGGCCTACAATGAGCAGTTCTTC. This encodes CASSQGALARGAYNEQFF.

This clonotype was detected only a few times. This chain connects TRBV10-3 to TRBJ2-5; weak D call: TRBD2 (6 bases). V was clipped by 4 bases and J by 1 base, with 13 bases between them. This CDR3 has 15 amino acids. Germline assignment: CDR1 ENHRY and CDR2 SYGVKD. The CDR3 loop is CAISVRAGSQETQYF. The CDR3 nucleotides read TGTGCCATCAGTGTAAGGGCGGGATCCCAAGAGACCCAGTACTTC.

The chain employs TRBV25-1 and TRBJ2-7; no clear D gene. The length of the CDR3 is 15 residues. Germline V gives CDR1 MGHDK, CDR2 SYGVNS. Trimming pared 1 base from V and 0 bases from J, leaving 10 bases between. The CDR3 bases are TGTGCCAGCAGTGAATCGGGTCAACCCTCCTACGAGCAGTACTTC. Residues: CASSESGQPSYEQYF.

V usage is TRBV5-1 and J usage is TRBJ2-1; D remains unclear. With 0 bases removed from V and 4 bases from J, the gap between germline ends came to 5 bases. The CDR3 spans 13 residues. Germline loops: CDR1 SGHRS, CDR2 YFSETQ. DNA for the CDR3: TGCGCCAGCAGCTTGGTTAATTACAATGAGCAGTTCTTC. Protein: CASSLVNYNEQFF.

The chain couples TRBV2 to TRBJ2-7, with 10 bases fitting TRBD2. The J segment lost 5 bases and the V segment lost 8 bases, leaving 6 bases of the junction unmatched. This CDR3 spans 13 amino acids. Germline V gives CDR1 SNHLY, CDR2 FYNNEI. CDR3 DNA sequence: TGTGCCAGCGGGGAGCTAGCGGGAGACGAGCAGTACTTC. Protein sequence: CASGELAGDEQYF.

V is TRBV6-5 and J is TRBJ2-1; 11 nucleotides agree with TRBD2. The length of the CDR3 is 15 residues. With V trimmed by 0 bases and J by 6 bases, 1 base remained unmatched. Per germline, CDR1 MNHEY and CDR2 SVGAGI. CDR3 region: CASSYSGTSGNEQFF. The CDR3 DNA follows: TGTGCCAGCAGTTACTCCGGGACTAGCGGCAATGAGCAGTTCTTC.

The chain links TRBV6-6 to TRBJ1-5; possibly TRBD1 for D (6 bases). V dropped 7 bases and J dropped 0 bases, with 10 bases sitting between them. The germline V gene encodes CDR1 MNHNY and CDR2 SVGAGI (reference sequence). CDR3 length equals 14 residues. This chain's CDR3 is CASIGGLSNQPQHF. CDR3 nucleotides: TGTGCCAGCATTGGGGGGCTTAGCAATCAGCCCCAGCATTTT.

V gene TRBV27 combines with J gene TRBJ2-6; D unresolved. V dropped 2 bases and J dropped 2 bases, with 7 bases sitting between them. The CDR3 length is 15 residues. CDR1 and CDR2 from the germline V gene are MNHEY and SMNVEV (reference sequence). The CDR3 nucleotides read TGTGCCAGCAGTTTACTATCTGCTGGGGCCAACGTCCTGACTTTC. Protein: CASSLLSAGANVLTF.

The V gene is TRBV9, the J gene TRBJ1-4, with TRBD1 matching over 7 bases. This CDR3 contains 16 residues. CDR1 is SGDLS, CDR2 YYNGEE, per germline. V dropped 3 bases and J dropped 3; count of bases not matched to a gene: 8. The CDR3 DNA follows: TGTGCCAGCAGCGCCCGGGTCCAGGGGGCTAATGAAAAACTGTTTTTT. This gives the protein CASSARVQGANEKLFF. The whole variable domain, remainder taken from reference TRBV9 and TRBJ1-4, is DSGVTQTPKHLITATGQRVTLRCSPRSGDLSVYWYQQSLDQGLQFLIQYYNGEERAKGNILERFSAQQFPDLHSELNLSSLELGDSALYFCASSARVQGANEKLFFGSGTQLSVL.

Of note for this clonotype: At one of its ends the junction is not consistent with the germline gene, which may arise from a read error. J is TRBJ2-7 and V is TRBV18, with a weak D call TRBD1 (5 bases). Germline V gene data show CDR1 as KGHSH and CDR2 as LQKENI. The CDR3 loop spans 14 amino acids. In DNA, the CDR3 is TGTGCAAGCTCACCACTTAAGGACATCTCCGAGCAGTACTTC. Amino acid sequence: CASSPLKDISEQYF.

The table lists this clonotype with a few counts. The junction does not match germline at one end; this may be a read error. The chain employs TRBV29-1 and TRBJ2-3; TRBD1 or TRBD2 may be the D gene (5 bases each). This CDR3 has 13 amino acids. Germline lookup yields CDR1 SQVTM and CDR2 ANQGSEA. The CDR3 is CSVEGGSTNTQYF. CDR3 bases: TGCAGCGTTGAAGGGGGGTCCACAAATACGCAGTATTTT.

This clonotype has just a few counts. J is TRBJ2-3 and V is TRBV29-1; 16 bases line up with TRBD2. The CDR3 sequence is 15 residues long. Germline trimming cut 7 bases from V and 5 bases from J; bases unmatched to any gene: 6. Germline CDR1 reads SQVTM; CDR2 reads ANQGSEA. This chain's CDR3 is CSAAGLAGGRDTQYF. For the CDR3, the DNA is TGCAGCGCTGCGGGACTAGCGGGGGGGAGAGATACGCAGTATTTT.

V gene TRBV19 combines with J gene TRBJ1-2, with TRBD1 as a possible D gene (5 bases). Germline values: CDR1 LNHDA, CDR2 SQIVND (reference sequence). The CDR3 consists of 13 residues. V gave up 3 bases and J gave up 3 bases, with 8 bases separating them. CDR3 sequence (DNA): TGTGCCAGTAGTATTGGGGCGGACTATGGCTACACCTTC. Encoded protein: CASSIGADYGYTF.

J is TRBJ2-3 and V is TRBV6-2 or TRBV6-3, with 11 bases lining up with TRBD2. Germline V gene lookup returns CDR1 MNHEY and CDR2 SVGEGT. The CDR3 has 15 amino acids. V lost 8 bases, J lost 6 bases, and 10 bases stayed unmatched. This CDR3 reads CASGILAGGSDTQYF. In nucleotides, the CDR3 is TGTGCCAGCGGGATCCTAGCGGGAGGTTCGGATACGCAGTATTTT.

This clonotype was observed a handful of times. The V call is TRBV25-1, the J call TRBJ2-3, with D unresolved. The CDR3 sequence is 18 residues long. V gave up 0 bases and J gave up 0 bases, with 16 bases separating them. CDR1 and CDR2 (germline): MGHDK, SYGVNS. CDR3 loop: CASSEYRASVISTDTQYF. CDR3 nucleotides: TGTGCCAGCAGTGAATATAGGGCATCCGTGATTAGCACAGATACGCAGTATTTT. Filled out from reference TRBV25-1 and TRBJ2-3, the complete variable domain reads EADIYQTPRYLVIGTGKKITLECSQTMGHDKMYWYQQDPGMELHLIHYSYGVNSTEKGDLSSESTVSRIRTEHFPLTLESARPSHTSQYLCASSEYRASVISTDTQYFGPGTRLTVL.

The genes are TRBV4-1 and TRBJ2-5; 9 nucleotides match TRBD2. This CDR3 contains 16 residues. The V segment lost 0 bases and the J segment 7 bases; nucleotides outside the gene matches: 9. Germline CDR1 is MGHRA and CDR2 is YSYEKL. CDR3 sequence reads: CASSQDSAGGLGTQYF. The DNA of the CDR3 is TGCGCCAGCAGCCAAGATAGCGCGGGGGGGCTAGGGACCCAGTACTTC.

V gene TRBV18 combines with J gene TRBJ2-3; 10 bases align to TRBD1. This CDR3 region has 16 residues. Losses at the gene ends were 3 bases for V and 2 bases for J; bases not matched to a gene: 5. Looked up from germline, CDR1 is KGHSH and CDR2 is LQKENI. The CDR3 here is CASSPLTGGVTDTQYF. The CDR3 DNA is TGTGCCAGCTCACCTTTGACAGGGGGCGTCACAGATACGCAGTATTTT.

The V call is TRBV11-2, the J call TRBJ2-7; D gene unclear. CDR3 length: 12 amino acids. Trimming took 3 bases from V and 1 from J, leaving 4 bases between them. Germline CDR1 and CDR2: SGHAT and FQNNGV. DNA of the CDR3: TGTGCCAGCAGCTTCCTATCCTACGAGCAGTACTTC. Translation: CASSFLSYEQYF.

J is TRBJ2-2 and V is TRBV29-1; 7 bases agree with TRBD1. The CDR3 is 17 amino acids. Germline lookup yields CDR1 SQVTM and CDR2 ANQGSEA. V shed 2 bases and J 3 bases; nucleotides not matched to a gene: 12. The CDR3 DNA reads as TGCAGCGTTGAATCACCTCCGGGACAGCCTGACACCGGGGAGCTGTTTTTT. Translated: CSVESPPGQPDTGELFF.

This clonotype was counted at least ten times. The V and J genes are TRBV14 and TRBJ2-3, with 11 bases lining up with TRBD2. This CDR3 has 18 residues. V shed 0 bases, J shed 0 bases, and the junction held 5 bases outside the gene matches. Germline V gene lookup returns CDR1 SGHDN and CDR2 FVKESK. The CDR3 DNA reads TGTGCCAGCAGCCAAGAGGTGACTAGCGGGGCTAGCACAGATACGCAGTATTTT. Its translation is CASSQEVTSGASTDTQYF.

This clonotype was counted only a few times. CDR3 sequence: CASSLAGLLHEQFF. CDR3 DNA sequence: TGTGCCAGCAGCTTAGCGGGATTGCTCCATGAGCAGTTCTTC. The J gene is TRBJ2-1, the V gene TRBV7-3; D possibly corresponds to TRBD2 (6 bases). The CDR3 consists of 14 residues. The germline V gene has CDR1 SGHTA and CDR2 FQGTGA. The V end was cut by 2 bases, the J end by 8 bases, with 13 bases between.

This clonotype was counted once. This sequence joins TRBV4-1 and TRBJ1-1; a possible D gene is TRBD1 (5 bases). The germline V and J ends were trimmed by 4 bases and 6 bases, with 18 bases remaining between them. The CDR3 runs 15 residues. CDR1 and CDR2 from the germline V gene are MGHRA and YSYEKL. The CDR3 DNA reads TGCGCCAGCAGCCGTGGGGCCCAGGAGGCGGCTGAAGCTTTCTTT. This translates into CASSRGAQEAAEAFF.